These T cell receptor beta chains were read from a single sample in a study of T cells after yellow fever vaccination. From the 5' RACE reads, TCRdb called clonotypes with MiXCR, one entry per CDR3 protein. The sample gives 620,000 or so distinct CDR3 sequences, roughly an eighth of which show up once; 14% to 15% is in the top ten. The sequencing used PBMCs, collected on the day of the yellow fever booster vaccination. Every receptor here comes from a man younger than 45 who received the YFV17D yellow fever vaccine. CDR3s include the opening cysteine and the closing phenylalanine or tryptophan. The order of the fields is clone size, V gene, J gene, D gene, CDR3 protein, CDR3 DNA. D genes are given only for firm matches. Not every row has a clone size; where given, it reads once, few, many or a size class.

clone_size: many; v_call: TRBV20-1; j_call: TRBJ1-2; d_call: TRBD1; cdr3_aa: CSARQPGTGNGYTF; cdr3_nt: TGCAGTGCCCGTCAACCCGGGACAGGAAATGGCTACACCTTC
clone_size: few; v_call: TRBV6-5; j_call: TRBJ1-1; d_call: .; cdr3_aa: CASSYSPASSTEAFF; cdr3_nt: TGTGCCAGCAGTTACTCTCCAGCCTCAAGCACTGAAGCTTTCTTT
clone_size: .; v_call: TRBV20-1; j_call: TRBJ2-5; d_call: .; cdr3_aa: CCAASPPSYETQYF; cdr3_nt: TGCTGTGCCGCCAGTCCCCCTAGTTATGAGACCCAGTACTTC
clone_size: few; v_call: TRBV20-1; j_call: TRBJ2-2; d_call: TRBD2; cdr3_aa: CSAPSGGRGTGELFF; cdr3_nt: TGCAGTGCTCCTTCAGGCGGGAGGGGTACCGGGGAGCTGTTTTTT
clone_size: few; v_call: TRBV15; j_call: TRBJ2-5; d_call: TRBD2; cdr3_aa: CATSRGLAGQETQYF; cdr3_nt: TGTGCCACCAGCAGGGGACTAGCGGGACAAGAGACCCAGTACTTC
clone_size: .; v_call: TRBV11-2; j_call: TRBJ2-2; d_call: TRBD2; cdr3_aa: CASSLDGLAGSAGELFF; cdr3_nt: TGTGCCAGCAGCTTAGACGGGCTAGCGGGATCGGCCGGGGAGCTGTTTTTT
clone_size: few; v_call: TRBV18; j_call: TRBJ1-5; d_call: .; cdr3_aa: CASSRTVDPISNQPQHF; cdr3_nt: TGTGCCAGCTCTAGAACCGTAGACCCGATTAGCAATCAGCCCCAGCATTTT
clone_size: few; v_call: TRBV19; j_call: TRBJ1-2; d_call: .; cdr3_aa: CARTDYGYTF; cdr3_nt: TGTGCCAGGACGGACTATGGCTACACCTTC
clone_size: many; v_call: TRBV12-3/TRBV12-4; j_call: TRBJ2-7; d_call: TRBD2; cdr3_aa: CASSLGEGLNEQYF; cdr3_nt: TGTGCCAGCAGTTTGGGGGAGGGGCTAAACGAGCAGTACTTC
clone_size: few; v_call: TRBV6-4; j_call: TRBJ2-1; d_call: TRBD2; cdr3_aa: CASSVASGTHEQFF; cdr3_nt: TGTGCCAGCAGTGTTGCTAGCGGGACCCATGAGCAGTTCTTC
clone_size: .; v_call: TRBV20-1; j_call: TRBJ2-7; d_call: .; cdr3_aa: CSARDSSSEQYF; cdr3_nt: TGCAGTGCTAGAGATTCTAGCAGCGAGCAGTACTTC
clone_size: few; v_call: TRBV29-1; j_call: TRBJ1-3; d_call: .; cdr3_aa: CSACRGSGNTIYF; cdr3_nt: TGCAGCGCCTGTCGGGGATCTGGAAACACCATATATTTT
clone_size: few; v_call: TRBV4-3; j_call: TRBJ2-5; d_call: TRBD1; cdr3_aa: CASSQGQGETQYF; cdr3_nt: TGCGCCAGCAGCCAGGGACAGGGGGAGACCCAGTACTTC
clone_size: .; v_call: TRBV19; j_call: TRBJ1-5; d_call: .; cdr3_aa: CASSMVVYSNQPQHF; cdr3_nt: TGTGCCAGTAGTATGGTGGTTTATAGCAATCAGCCCCAGCATTTT
clone_size: .; v_call: TRBV20-1; j_call: TRBJ2-1; d_call: TRBD2; cdr3_aa: CSARVRRTSGRARYNEQFF; cdr3_nt: TGCAGTGCTAGAGTGCGCCGGACTAGCGGGAGGGCTCGCTACAATGAGCAGTTCTTC
clone_size: .; v_call: TRBV6-5; j_call: TRBJ2-7; d_call: .; cdr3_aa: CASSYLIYPYEQYF; cdr3_nt: TGTGCCAGCAGTTATCTGATATACCCCTACGAGCAGTACTTC
clone_size: few; v_call: TRBV5-6; j_call: TRBJ2-5; d_call: .; cdr3_aa: CASTRQGRETQYF; cdr3_nt: TGTGCCAGCACCCGGCAGGGGCGGGAGACCCAGTACTTC
clone_size: .; v_call: TRBV25-1; j_call: TRBJ2-7; d_call: TRBD2; cdr3_aa: CASSDGLAEDYEQYF; cdr3_nt: TGTGCCAGCAGTGATGGTCTAGCGGAGGACTACGAGCAGTACTTC
clone_size: many; v_call: TRBV7-8; j_call: TRBJ1-3; d_call: TRBD1; cdr3_aa: CASSAPTGFSGNTIYF; cdr3_nt: TGTGCCAGCAGCGCGCCGACAGGGTTTTCGGGAAACACCATATATTTT
clone_size: many; v_call: TRBV5-1; j_call: TRBJ2-7; d_call: TRBD2; cdr3_aa: CASSLGGTSGIYEQYF; cdr3_nt: TGCGCCAGCAGCTTGGGGGGGACTAGCGGGATCTACGAGCAGTACTTC
clone_size: few; v_call: TRBV7-2; j_call: TRBJ2-7; d_call: TRBD2; cdr3_aa: CASSLDTSGRSEQYF; cdr3_nt: TGTGCCAGCAGCTTAGACACTAGCGGGAGGTCCGAGCAGTACTTC
clone_size: few; v_call: TRBV27; j_call: TRBJ2-7; d_call: .; cdr3_aa: CASSPQGRSSYEQYF; cdr3_nt: TGTGCCAGCAGTCCACAGGGCCGGAGCTCCTACGAGCAGTACTTC
clone_size: few; v_call: TRBV20-1; j_call: TRBJ2-7; d_call: .; cdr3_aa: CSARTDLYEQYF; cdr3_nt: TGCAGTGCTAGAACTGACCTCTACGAGCAGTACTTC
clone_size: .; v_call: TRBV7-2; j_call: TRBJ2-3; d_call: TRBD1; cdr3_aa: CASSSWDRGDTQYF; cdr3_nt: TGTGCCAGCAGCTCCTGGGACAGGGGAGATACGCAGTATTTT
clone_size: .; v_call: TRBV5-1; j_call: TRBJ2-1; d_call: TRBD2; cdr3_aa: CASSLGASGRDEQFF; cdr3_nt: TGCGCCAGCAGCTTGGGGGCTAGCGGGAGGGATGAGCAGTTCTTC
clone_size: .; v_call: TRBV7-3; j_call: TRBJ2-5; d_call: .; cdr3_aa: CASSLTGKTVRETQYF; cdr3_nt: TGTGCCAGCAGCTTAACGGGGAAAACGGTTAGAGAGACCCAGTACTTC
clone_size: .; v_call: TRBV6-1; j_call: TRBJ1-2; d_call: .; cdr3_aa: CASAEAGLRGYTF; cdr3_nt: TGTGCCAGCGCTGAAGCCGGGCTTAGGGGCTACACCTTC
clone_size: few; v_call: TRBV10-3; j_call: TRBJ2-1; d_call: .; cdr3_aa: CAISDPTRGNHNEQFF; cdr3_nt: TGTGCCATCAGTGATCCGACAAGGGGGAACCACAATGAGCAGTTCTTC
clone_size: .; v_call: TRBV12-3/TRBV12-4; j_call: TRBJ1-1; d_call: .; cdr3_aa: CTSSLRPTMNTEAFF; cdr3_nt: TGTACCAGCAGTTTAAGACCGACAATGAACACTGAAGCTTTCTTT
clone_size: few; v_call: TRBV6-2/TRBV6-3; j_call: TRBJ2-1; d_call: .; cdr3_aa: CASSYSSAGGEQFF; cdr3_nt: TGTGCCAGCAGTTACTCGAGTGCTGGCGGTGAGCAGTTCTTC
clone_size: .; v_call: TRBV5-1; j_call: TRBJ2-1; d_call: .; cdr3_aa: CASSLELQGREQFF; cdr3_nt: TGCGCCAGCAGCTTGGAACTACAGGGCCGCGAGCAGTTCTTC
clone_size: .; v_call: TRBV15; j_call: TRBJ2-7; d_call: TRBD2; cdr3_aa: CATSRTSAKTYEQYF; cdr3_nt: TGTGCCACCAGCCGGACTAGCGCAAAAACCTACGAGCAGTACTTC
clone_size: .; v_call: TRBV7-2; j_call: TRBJ2-5; d_call: .; cdr3_aa: CASSLTSQALGTQYF; cdr3_nt: TGTGCCAGCAGCTTAACTTCCCAAGCTCTGGGGACCCAGTACTTC
clone_size: .; v_call: TRBV7-2; j_call: TRBJ1-1; d_call: .; cdr3_aa: CASSRDRQNTEAFF; cdr3_nt: TGTGCCAGCAGCCGCGACCGTCAGAACACTGAAGCTTTCTTT
clone_size: many; v_call: TRBV12-3/TRBV12-4; j_call: TRBJ2-7; d_call: .; cdr3_aa: CASSPPQSSNLYEQYF; cdr3_nt: TGTGCCAGCAGTCCTCCACAATCCTCGAACCTCTACGAGCAGTACTTC
clone_size: .; v_call: TRBV21-1; j_call: TRBJ2-7; d_call: .; cdr3_aa: CASTPPGKRGPVEQYF; cdr3_nt: TGTGCCAGCACCCCCCCCGGGAAGCGGGGCCCTGTCGAGCAGTACTTC
clone_size: .; v_call: TRBV29-1; j_call: TRBJ1-1; d_call: .; cdr3_aa: CSGSGQMNTEAFF; cdr3_nt: TGCAGCGGTTCCGGGCAAATGAACACTGAAGCTTTCTTT
clone_size: few; v_call: TRBV9; j_call: TRBJ2-3; d_call: .; cdr3_aa: CASSGASTDTQYF; cdr3_nt: TGTGCCAGCAGCGGGGCTAGCACAGATACGCAGTATTTT
clone_size: many; v_call: TRBV18; j_call: TRBJ1-1; d_call: TRBD1; cdr3_aa: CASSPGQGEAFF; cdr3_nt: TGTGCCAGCTCACCGGGACAGGGAGAAGCTTTCTTT
clone_size: .; v_call: TRBV29-1; j_call: TRBJ2-1; d_call: .; cdr3_aa: CSAGYTGEEQFF; cdr3_nt: TGCAGCGCCGGTTATACGGGGGAAGAACAGTTCTTC
clone_size: few; v_call: TRBV28; j_call: TRBJ2-4; d_call: TRBD2; cdr3_aa: CASRSLAGGVKNIQYF; cdr3_nt: TGTGCCAGCAGATCTCTAGCGGGAGGGGTCAAAAACATTCAGTACTTC
clone_size: .; v_call: TRBV4-3; j_call: TRBJ2-7; d_call: .; cdr3_aa: CASSQDRGSDEQYF; cdr3_nt: TGCGCCAGCAGCCAAGATCGAGGGTCTGACGAGCAGTACTTC
clone_size: many; v_call: TRBV10-3; j_call: TRBJ1-2; d_call: .; cdr3_aa: CAITLGDKLKTSMAF; cdr3_nt: TGTGCCATCACCCTAGGGGACAAGCTTAAGACGTCCATGGCCTTC
clone_size: .; v_call: TRBV18; j_call: TRBJ2-7; d_call: TRBD1; cdr3_aa: CASSPGETGQGAQYF; cdr3_nt: TGTGCCAGCTCACCTGGGGAAACGGGACAGGGAGCGCAGTACTTC
clone_size: .; v_call: TRBV28; j_call: TRBJ2-2; d_call: TRBD1; cdr3_aa: CASSPGTANTGELSF; cdr3_nt: TGTGCCAGCAGTCCTGGGACAGCGAACACCGGGGAGCTGTCTTTT
clone_size: .; v_call: TRBV7-2; j_call: TRBJ2-1; d_call: .; cdr3_aa: CASSFNTLAIEQFF; cdr3_nt: TGTGCCAGCAGCTTCAACACACTAGCTATTGAGCAGTTCTTC
clone_size: few; v_call: TRBV3-1; j_call: TRBJ2-5; d_call: TRBD2; cdr3_aa: CASSQWLAGGRPQETQYF; cdr3_nt: TGTGCCAGCAGCCAATGGCTAGCGGGAGGTCGTCCCCAAGAGACCCAGTACTTC
clone_size: .; v_call: TRBV6-1; j_call: TRBJ1-1; d_call: .; cdr3_aa: CASSEARHTEAFF; cdr3_nt: TGTGCCAGCAGTGAAGCGCGGCACACTGAAGCTTTCTTT
clone_size: .; v_call: TRBV7-8; j_call: TRBJ1-1; d_call: .; cdr3_aa: CASSSGVGNTEAFF; cdr3_nt: TGTGCCAGCAGCTCCGGGGTGGGGAACACTGAAGCTTTCTTT
clone_size: .; v_call: TRBV19; j_call: TRBJ2-1; d_call: .; cdr3_aa: CASSIRALPPDNEQFF; cdr3_nt: TGTGCCAGTAGTATCCGGGCCTTACCCCCGGACAATGAGCAGTTCTTC
clone_size: few; v_call: TRBV9; j_call: TRBJ1-4; d_call: TRBD1; cdr3_aa: CASSLQGGGEKLFF; cdr3_nt: TGTGCCAGCAGCCTCCAGGGGGGTGGCGAAAAACTGTTTTTT
clone_size: .; v_call: TRBV20-1; j_call: TRBJ2-1; d_call: .; cdr3_aa: CSAKKLRGASYNEQFF; cdr3_nt: TGCAGTGCTAAAAAATTGAGGGGGGCCTCCTACAATGAGCAGTTCTTC
clone_size: .; v_call: TRBV27; j_call: TRBJ2-3; d_call: .; cdr3_aa: CASSSRSGGSTDTQYF; cdr3_nt: TGTGCCAGCAGTTCGCGTAGCGGAGGCTCCACAGATACGCAGTATTTT
clone_size: few; v_call: TRBV20-1; j_call: TRBJ2-3; d_call: .; cdr3_aa: CSARSWASATDTQYF; cdr3_nt: TGCAGTGCTAGAAGCTGGGCTAGCGCCACAGATACGCAGTATTTT
clone_size: many; v_call: TRBV29-1; j_call: TRBJ1-4; d_call: .; cdr3_aa: CSVELSARGREKLFF; cdr3_nt: TGCAGCGTTGAACTCTCGGCCCGGGGACGAGAAAAACTGTTTTTT
clone_size: few; v_call: TRBV27; j_call: TRBJ2-7; d_call: TRBD1; cdr3_aa: CASSMTGPTYEQYF; cdr3_nt: TGTGCCAGCAGTATGACAGGGCCGACCTACGAGCAGTACTTC
clone_size: .; v_call: TRBV27; j_call: TRBJ2-1; d_call: .; cdr3_aa: CASSLWQRSSYNEQFF; cdr3_nt: TGTGCCAGCAGTTTATGGCAGCGGAGCTCCTACAATGAGCAGTTCTTC
clone_size: few; v_call: TRBV11-2; j_call: TRBJ2-1; d_call: TRBD2; cdr3_aa: CASSLDLREYYNEQFF; cdr3_nt: TGTGCCAGCAGCTTAGATTTGCGGGAGTACTACAATGAGCAGTTCTTC
clone_size: many; v_call: TRBV21-1; j_call: TRBJ2-1; d_call: .; cdr3_aa: CASRDRSQRDEQFF; cdr3_nt: TGTGCCAGCAGGGACAGGTCCCAAAGGGATGAGCAGTTCTTC
clone_size: few; v_call: TRBV19; j_call: TRBJ2-7; d_call: .; cdr3_aa: CASSPTSAGTYEQYF; cdr3_nt: TGTGCCAGTAGTCCCACGTCAGCAGGGACCTACGAGCAGTACTTC